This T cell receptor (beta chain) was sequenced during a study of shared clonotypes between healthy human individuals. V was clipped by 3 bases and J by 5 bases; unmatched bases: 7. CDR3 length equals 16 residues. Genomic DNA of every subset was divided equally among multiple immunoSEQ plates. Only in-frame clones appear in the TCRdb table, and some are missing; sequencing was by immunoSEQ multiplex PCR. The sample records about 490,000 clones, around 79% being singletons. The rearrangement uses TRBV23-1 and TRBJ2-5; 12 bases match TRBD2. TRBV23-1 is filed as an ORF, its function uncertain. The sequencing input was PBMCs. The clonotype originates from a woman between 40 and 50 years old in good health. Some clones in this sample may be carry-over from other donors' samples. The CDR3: CASSQTRLAGVETQYF. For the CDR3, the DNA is TGCGCCAGCAGTCAGACGAGACTAGCGGGAGTGGAGACCCAGTACTTC.